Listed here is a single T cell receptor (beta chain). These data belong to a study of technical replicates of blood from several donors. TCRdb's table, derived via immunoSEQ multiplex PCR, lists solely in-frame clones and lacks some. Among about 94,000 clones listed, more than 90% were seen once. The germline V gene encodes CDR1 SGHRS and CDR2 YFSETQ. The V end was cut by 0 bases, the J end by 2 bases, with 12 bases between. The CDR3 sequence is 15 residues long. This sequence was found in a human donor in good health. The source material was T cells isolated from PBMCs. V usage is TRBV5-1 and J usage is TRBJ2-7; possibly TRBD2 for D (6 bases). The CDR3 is CASSLAGGFPYEQYF. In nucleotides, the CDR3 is TGCGCCAGCAGCTTGGCCGGAGGGTTCCCCTACGAGCAGTACTTC.